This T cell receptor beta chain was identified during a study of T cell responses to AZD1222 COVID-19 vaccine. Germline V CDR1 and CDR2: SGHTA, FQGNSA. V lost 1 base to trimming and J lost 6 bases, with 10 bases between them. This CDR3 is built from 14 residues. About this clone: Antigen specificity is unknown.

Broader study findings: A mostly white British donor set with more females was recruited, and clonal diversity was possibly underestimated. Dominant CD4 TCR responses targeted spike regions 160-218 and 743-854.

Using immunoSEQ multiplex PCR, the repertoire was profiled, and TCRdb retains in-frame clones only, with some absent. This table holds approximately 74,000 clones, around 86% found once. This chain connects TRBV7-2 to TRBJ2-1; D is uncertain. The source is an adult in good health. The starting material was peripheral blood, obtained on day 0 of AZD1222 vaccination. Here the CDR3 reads CASSLDHPSNEQFF. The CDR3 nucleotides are TGTGCCAGCAGCTTAGACCACCCTAGCAATGAGCAGTTCTTC.